A selection of T cell receptor beta chains follows, all from one sample in a study of blood T cells in healthy people across ages. TCRdb called the 5' RACE reads again in MiXCR, with one record for every CDR3 protein. The sample shows 1 million to 1.2 million distinct CDR3 sequences, 35% to 40% of them seen only once. Sequencing used blood. The receptors here all came from a man between 18 and 35 years old in good health. The CDR3 runs from the conserved cysteine through the conserved F or W. The order of the fields is CDR3 protein, CDR3 DNA, V gene, clone size, D gene, J gene. A D gene is named only where the DNA matches it firmly. For some rows the clone size is stated as once, few or many, or as a class when expanded; others skip it.

CDR3 protein: CASSLEEAKTQYF
CDR3 DNA: TGTGCCAGCAGCTTAGAGGAAGCGAAGACCCAGTACTTC
V gene: TRBV13
clone size: .
D gene: .
J gene: TRBJ2-5

CDR3 protein: CSPRDMVRTEAFF
CDR3 DNA: TGCAGTCCTAGAGATATGGTCCGTACTGAAGCTTTCTTT
V gene: TRBV20-1
clone size: .
D gene: .
J gene: TRBJ1-1

CDR3 protein: CASSKWSSTPLVDEQFF
CDR3 DNA: TGTGCCAGCAGCAAATGGAGCAGCACACCGTTAGTCGATGAGCAGTTCTTC
V gene: TRBV21-1
clone size: few
D gene: .
J gene: TRBJ2-1

CDR3 protein: CASSYPAPEDSPLHF
CDR3 DNA: TGTGCCAGCAGTTACCCGGCGCCCGAAGATTCACCCCTCCACTTT
V gene: TRBV6-2/TRBV6-3
clone size: few
D gene: .
J gene: TRBJ1-6

CDR3 protein: CSARGGDLAGPTDTQYF
CDR3 DNA: TGCAGTGCTAGGGGAGGCGACCTGGCAGGCCCCACAGATACGCAGTATTTT
V gene: TRBV20-1
clone size: few
D gene: .
J gene: TRBJ2-3

CDR3 protein: CSAGGTNYGYTF
CDR3 DNA: TGCAGTGCTGGGGGAACTAACTATGGCTACACCTTC
V gene: TRBV20-1
clone size: few
D gene: .
J gene: TRBJ1-2

CDR3 protein: CASSYSKYNEQFF
CDR3 DNA: TGTGCCAGCAGTTACTCGAAGTACAATGAGCAGTTCTTC
V gene: TRBV6-5
clone size: few
D gene: .
J gene: TRBJ2-1

CDR3 protein: CASRSAAYGYTF
CDR3 DNA: TGTGCCAGCAGGTCTGCCGCCTATGGCTACACCTTC
V gene: TRBV25-1
clone size: few
D gene: .
J gene: TRBJ1-2

CDR3 protein: CATSESGQGMGNEQYF
CDR3 DNA: TGTGCCACCAGTGAATCGGGACAGGGGATGGGCAATGAGCAGTACTTC
V gene: TRBV24-1
clone size: once
D gene: TRBD1
J gene: TRBJ2-4

CDR3 protein: CASSGIGTVEQFF
CDR3 DNA: TGTGCCAGCAGTGGGATCGGGACAGTGGAGCAGTTCTTC
V gene: TRBV5-6
clone size: .
D gene: TRBD1
J gene: TRBJ2-1

CDR3 protein: CASSLVWVNEQFF
CDR3 DNA: TGTGCCAGCAGCTTAGTGTGGGTTAATGAGCAGTTCTTC
V gene: TRBV11-2
clone size: .
D gene: .
J gene: TRBJ2-1

CDR3 protein: CASSANPDAEAFF
CDR3 DNA: TGTGCCAGCAGCGCAAATCCGGATGCTGAAGCTTTCTTT
V gene: TRBV9
clone size: few
D gene: .
J gene: TRBJ1-1

CDR3 protein: CSVDARRRTDTEAFF
CDR3 DNA: TGCAGCGTTGACGCCCGTCGGAGGACGGACACTGAAGCTTTCTTT
V gene: TRBV29-1
clone size: .
D gene: .
J gene: TRBJ1-1

CDR3 protein: CARSLGGWGKETQYF
CDR3 DNA: TGTGCCAGAAGCTTAGGAGGCTGGGGGAAAGAGACCCAGTACTTC
V gene: TRBV7-2
clone size: once
D gene: .
J gene: TRBJ2-5

CDR3 protein: CSAPARATNYGYTF
CDR3 DNA: TGCAGTGCTCCCGCCCGGGCCACTAACTATGGCTACACCTTC
V gene: TRBV20-1
clone size: few
D gene: .
J gene: TRBJ1-2

CDR3 protein: CASSQDVPANNEQFF
CDR3 DNA: TGTGCCAGCAGCCAAGACGTACCAGCCAACAATGAGCAGTTCTTC
V gene: TRBV7-6
clone size: few
D gene: .
J gene: TRBJ2-1